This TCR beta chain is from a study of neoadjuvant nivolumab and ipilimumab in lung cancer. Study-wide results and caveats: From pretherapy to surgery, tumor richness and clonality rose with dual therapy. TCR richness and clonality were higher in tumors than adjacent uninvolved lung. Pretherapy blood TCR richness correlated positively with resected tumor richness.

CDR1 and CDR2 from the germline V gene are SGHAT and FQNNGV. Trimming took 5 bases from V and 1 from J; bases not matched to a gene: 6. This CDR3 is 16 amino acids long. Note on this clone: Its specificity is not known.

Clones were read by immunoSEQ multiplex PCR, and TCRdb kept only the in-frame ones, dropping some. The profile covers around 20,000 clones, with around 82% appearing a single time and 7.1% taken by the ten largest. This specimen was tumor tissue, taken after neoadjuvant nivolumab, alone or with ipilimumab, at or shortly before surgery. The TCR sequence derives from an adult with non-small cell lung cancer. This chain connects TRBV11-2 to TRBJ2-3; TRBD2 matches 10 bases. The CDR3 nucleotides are TGTGCCAGCAGCGCGGGACTAGCGTCGGGCACAGATACGCAGTATTTT. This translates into CASSAGLASGTDTQYF.